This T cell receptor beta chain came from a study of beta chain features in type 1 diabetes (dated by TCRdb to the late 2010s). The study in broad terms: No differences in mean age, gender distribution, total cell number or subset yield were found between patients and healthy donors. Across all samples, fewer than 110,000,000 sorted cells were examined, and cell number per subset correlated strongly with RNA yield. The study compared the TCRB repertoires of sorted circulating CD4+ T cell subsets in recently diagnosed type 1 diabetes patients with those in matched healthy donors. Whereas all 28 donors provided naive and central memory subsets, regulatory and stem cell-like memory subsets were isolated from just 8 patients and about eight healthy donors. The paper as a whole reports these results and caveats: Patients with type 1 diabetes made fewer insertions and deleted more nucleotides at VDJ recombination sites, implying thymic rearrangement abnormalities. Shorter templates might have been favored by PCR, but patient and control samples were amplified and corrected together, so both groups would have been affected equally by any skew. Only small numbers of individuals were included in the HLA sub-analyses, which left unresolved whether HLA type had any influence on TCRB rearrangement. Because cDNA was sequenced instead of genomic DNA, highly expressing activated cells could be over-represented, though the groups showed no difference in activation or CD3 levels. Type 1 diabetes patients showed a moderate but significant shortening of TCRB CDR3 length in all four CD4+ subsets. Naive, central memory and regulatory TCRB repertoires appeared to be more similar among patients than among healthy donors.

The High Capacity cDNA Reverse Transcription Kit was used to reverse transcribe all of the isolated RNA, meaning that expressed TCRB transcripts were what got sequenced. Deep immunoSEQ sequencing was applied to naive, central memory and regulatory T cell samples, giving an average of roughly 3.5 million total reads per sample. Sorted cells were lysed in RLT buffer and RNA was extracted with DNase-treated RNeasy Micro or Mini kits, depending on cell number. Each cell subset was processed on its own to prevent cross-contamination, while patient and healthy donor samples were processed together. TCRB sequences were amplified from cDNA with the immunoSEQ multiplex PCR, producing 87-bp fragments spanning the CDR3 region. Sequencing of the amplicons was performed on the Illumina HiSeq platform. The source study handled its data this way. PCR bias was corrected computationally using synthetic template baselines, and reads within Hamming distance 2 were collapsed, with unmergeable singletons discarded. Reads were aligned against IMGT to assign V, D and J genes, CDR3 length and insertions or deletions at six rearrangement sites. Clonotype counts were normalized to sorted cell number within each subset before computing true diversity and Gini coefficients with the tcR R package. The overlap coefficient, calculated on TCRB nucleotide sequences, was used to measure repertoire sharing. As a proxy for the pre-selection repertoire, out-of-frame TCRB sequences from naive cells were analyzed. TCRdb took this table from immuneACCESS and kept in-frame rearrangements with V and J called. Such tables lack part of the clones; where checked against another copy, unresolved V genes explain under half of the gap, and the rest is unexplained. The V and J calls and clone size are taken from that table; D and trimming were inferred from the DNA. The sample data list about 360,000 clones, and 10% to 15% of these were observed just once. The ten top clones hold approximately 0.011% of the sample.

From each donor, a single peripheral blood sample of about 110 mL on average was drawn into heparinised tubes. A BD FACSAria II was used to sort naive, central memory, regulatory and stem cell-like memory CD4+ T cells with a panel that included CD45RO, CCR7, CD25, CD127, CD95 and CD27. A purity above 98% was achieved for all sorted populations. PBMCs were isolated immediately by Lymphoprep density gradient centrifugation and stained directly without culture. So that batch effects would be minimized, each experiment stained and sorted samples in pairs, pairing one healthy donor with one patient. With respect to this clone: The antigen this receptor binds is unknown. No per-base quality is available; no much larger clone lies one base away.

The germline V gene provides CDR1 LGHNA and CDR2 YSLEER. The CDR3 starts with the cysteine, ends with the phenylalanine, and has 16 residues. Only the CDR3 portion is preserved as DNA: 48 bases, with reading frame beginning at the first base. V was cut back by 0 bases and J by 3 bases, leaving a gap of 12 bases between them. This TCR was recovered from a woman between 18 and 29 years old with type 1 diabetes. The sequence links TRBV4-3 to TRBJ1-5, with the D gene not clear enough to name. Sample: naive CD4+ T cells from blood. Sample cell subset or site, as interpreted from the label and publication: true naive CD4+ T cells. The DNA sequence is TGCGCCAGCAGCCAAGACGCCAGCGTCCCCAATCAGCCCCAGCATTTT. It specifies CASSQDASVPNQPQHF.